The next 30 T cell receptor beta chains were all read from a single sample in a study of identical twins (dated by TCRdb to about 2016). The library was made by 5' RACE. The sample was run on an Illumina HiSeq 2000. TCRdb reworked the public reads: Q25 trimming with fastp, MiXCR clone assembly, productive beta chains retained. Here each entry gathers all rows of one CDR3 protein and keeps the most common genes and DNA. Present in this sample are 1,800,000 or so distinct CDR3 sequences, about 32% of which were seen just once. The leading ten clones occupy less than 0.35% of the sample. The sample consisted of cord blood. The source of these receptors is a newborn girl in good health.

This clonotype was observed a few times. The chain recombines TRBV20-1 with TRBJ2-1, with TRBD2 matching 11 bases. In germline, CDR1 is DFQATT, CDR2 SNEGSKA (reference sequence). This CDR3 spans 14 amino acids. The trim removed 2 bases at V and 5 bases at J, leaving 2 bases unmatched. The CDR3 sequence is CSARFSGRDNEQFF. The DNA of the CDR3 is TGCAGTGCTAGATTTAGCGGGAGGGACAATGAGCAGTTCTTC.

V and J are TRBV3-1 and TRBJ2-1, with 9 positions matching TRBD2. CDR1 and CDR2 (germline): LGHDT, YNNKEL (reference sequence). J gave up 9 bases and V 4 bases, and 7 bases lay outside the gene matches. This CDR3 region has 14 residues. CDR3: CASSRISGGLEQFF. The DNA of the CDR3 is TGTGCCAGCAGCCGTATTAGCGGGGGCCTTGAGCAGTTCTTC.

The chain employs TRBV20-1 and TRBJ2-1; 8 bases map to TRBD2. V trimming: 3 bases; J trimming: 9 bases; junction bases outside the gene matches: 7. Germline CDR1 is DFQATT and CDR2 is SNEGSKA (reference sequence). The length of the CDR3 is 13 residues. The chain's CDR3 is CSASGGAGREQFF. The CDR3 DNA reads as TGCAGTGCTAGCGGGGGGGCCGGTCGTGAGCAGTTCTTC.

The chain couples TRBV6-1 to TRBJ1-1, with D possibly being TRBD1 (5 bases). V was trimmed by 1 base and J by 4 bases, leaving 10 bases between them. Germline-derived CDR1 and CDR2 are MNHNS and SASEGT. The CDR3 is 14 amino acids. CDR3 DNA: TGTGCCAGCAGTGAAGTGACAGAGAGCACTGAAGCTTTCTTT. It encodes CASSEVTESTEAFF.

The CDR3: CASSYDSASGANVLTF. As DNA, the CDR3 is TGTGCCAGCAGTTACGACTCAGCCTCTGGGGCCAACGTCCTGACTTTC. The rearrangement links TRBV6-5 to TRBJ2-6, with D hard to call. This CDR3 spans 16 amino acids. Trimming took 2 bases from V and 0 from J, leaving 8 bases between them. In germline, CDR1 is MNHEY, CDR2 SVGAGI.

This clonotype has more than one count but fewer than ten. This chain uses TRBV25-1 with TRBJ2-1; a weak D match, TRBD2 (5 bases). V was cut by 4 bases and J by 5 bases, with 15 bases left in between. Germline values: CDR1 MGHDK, CDR2 SYGVNS. The CDR3 is made up of 15 amino acids. The CDR3 loop reads CASSGLRELDNEQFF. The CDR3 DNA reads as TGTGCCAGCAGTGGTCTTAGGGAGTTGGACAATGAGCAGTTCTTC.

This clonotype was detected only a few times. The chain carries TRBV6-5 and TRBJ1-1; no firm D call. This CDR3 is 13 amino acids long. Trimming stripped 5 bases from V and 5 bases from J, with 12 bases between. Germline assignment: CDR1 MNHEY and CDR2 SVGAGI. As DNA, the CDR3 is TGTGCCAGCAGTGCCCAGGTTTTGACTGAAGCTTTCTTT. It codes for CASSAQVLTEAFF.

J is TRBJ2-7 and V is TRBV20-1; 10 bases are a match to TRBD1. Unmatched junction bases numbered 9, after V lost 6 bases and J lost 4 bases. Germline V gives CDR1 DFQATT, CDR2 SNEGSKA (reference sequence). There are 14 residues in the CDR3. The CDR3 region is CSAKGDRGPYEQYF. CDR3 DNA sequence: TGCAGTGCCAAAGGGGACAGGGGTCCATACGAGCAGTACTTC.

This rearrangement joins TRBV20-1 to TRBJ2-1, with 7 bases fitting TRBD2. With the DNA end fitting TRBJ2-7 better, the J assignment may be wrong. CDR1 is DFQATT and CDR2 is SNEGSKA in the germline V gene (reference sequence). There are 14 residues in the CDR3. The CDR3 is CSAPASGIYNEQYF. In nucleotides, the CDR3 is TGCAGTGCCCCGGCGAGCGGGATATACAATGAGCAGTACTTC.

V gene TRBV5-1 combines with J gene TRBJ2-1; unclear D gene. Germline-derived CDR1 and CDR2 are SGHRS and YFSETQ. CDR3 length: 13 residues. Trimming pared 1 base from V and 5 bases from J, leaving 7 bases between. As DNA, the CDR3 is TGCGCCAGCAGCTTGTACGGAAACAATGAGCAGTTCTTC. Its translation is CASSLYGNNEQFF.

The chain uses TRBV5-6 and TRBJ2-5; D is possibly TRBD1 or TRBD2 (6 bases each). Trimming removed 0 bases at V and 3 bases at J, with 12 bases between. Germline values: CDR1 SGHDT, CDR2 YYEEEE. The CDR3 loop spans 15 amino acids. The chain's CDR3 is CASSLGGGLEETQYF. The CDR3, as DNA: TGTGCCAGCAGCTTGGGAGGGGGACTGGAAGAGACCCAGTACTTC.

This CDR3 reads CASSLWDRVYGNEQFF. The CDR3 nucleotides are TGTGCCAGCAGTTTATGGGACAGGGTCTATGGGAATGAGCAGTTCTTC. The chain combines TRBV28 with TRBJ2-1, with 8 bases fitting TRBD1. Trimming at V came to 0 bases and at J to 7 bases, leaving 8 bases not matched to a gene. The germline CDR1 and CDR2 sequences are MDHEN and SYDVKM. The CDR3 spans 16 residues.

J is TRBJ2-5 and V is TRBV20-1; D is possibly TRBD2 (5 bases). This CDR3 comprises 14 residues. CDR1 and CDR2 from the germline V gene are DFQATT and SNEGSKA (reference sequence). V shed 0 bases and J shed 1 base, with 9 bases lying between them. The CDR3: CSARDGEPQETQYF. DNA for the CDR3: TGCAGTGCTAGAGATGGGGAGCCCCAAGAGACCCAGTACTTC.

This clonotype was seen more than once but under ten times. This chain links TRBV7-9 with TRBJ1-1; TRBD1 might be the D (5 bases). CDR3 length: 14 residues. Germline CDR1 and CDR2: SEHNR and FQNEAQ (reference sequence). V lost 5 bases to trimming and J lost 3 bases, with 13 bases between them. The CDR3 nucleotides read TGTGCCAGCAGCGCCGCCAGGGATTACACTGAAGCTTTCTTT. It specifies CASSAARDYTEAFF.

This clonotype was found a few times. The V gene is TRBV15, the J gene TRBJ2-1; 10 bases agree with TRBD2. Germline trimming cut 0 bases from V and 7 bases from J; bases unmatched to any gene: 6. Germline CDR1 is LNHNV and CDR2 is YYDKDF (reference sequence). This CDR3 spans 16 amino acids. The CDR3 nucleotides read TGTGCCACCAGCAGAGATCGTGGACTAGCGGATAATGAGCAGTTCTTC. This gives the protein CATSRDRGLADNEQFF.

Note on this clonotype: A single base separates this from a much larger clone, so it may be a read error. The chain employs TRBV29-1 and TRBJ2-1; the D gene could be TRBD1 or TRBD2 (6 bases each). The J call is doubtful: the DNA matches TRBJ2-7 better. CDR1 and CDR2 (germline): SQVTM, ANQGSEA. The CDR3 extends over 13 amino acids. The CDR3 DNA sequence: TGCAGCGTGGAGGGGGGATTGGTCAATGAGCAGTACTTC. This gives the protein CSVEGGLVNEQYF.

This clonotype appeared many times. The chain couples TRBV4-2 to TRBJ2-5; possible D gene TRBD2, 5 bases. Germline loops: CDR1 LGHNA, CDR2 YNFKEQ. V lost 0 bases and J lost 2, with 19 bases in between. The CDR3 consists of 18 residues. The CDR3 DNA is TGTGCCAGCAGCCAAGATTCCCGGACTGTTTATGGACAAGAGACCCAGTACTTC. Amino acids: CASSQDSRTVYGQETQYF.

A note on this clonotype: One end of the junction is discordant with germline, which a read error may explain. The V call is TRBV2, the J call TRBJ1-6, with 7 nucleotides matching TRBD1. Germline values: CDR1 SNHLY, CDR2 FYNNEI. There are 14 residues in the CDR3. In nucleotides, the CDR3 is TGTGCCACCAGTGTGAGGGACAGTGATTCACCCCTCCACTTT. The encoded protein is CATSVRDSDSPLHF.

The chain uses TRBV12-3 or TRBV12-4 and TRBJ2-2; D gene unclear. V was cut by 3 bases and J by 7 bases, with 15 bases left in between. The CDR3 extends over 15 amino acids. The CDR3 protein is CASSFGLEVGGELFF. For the CDR3, the DNA is TGTGCCAGCAGTTTCGGGCTAGAGGTGGGCGGGGAGCTGTTTTTT.

This clonotype was counted between two and nine times. The CDR3 nucleotides read TGCAGTGCTAGCCCACTAGCGGGGCGCACAGATACGCAGTATTTT. Encoded protein: CSASPLAGRTDTQYF. The V gene is TRBV20-1, the J gene TRBJ2-3; 10 nucleotides agree with TRBD2. CDR3 length: 15 amino acids. The J segment lost 1 base and the V segment lost 3 bases, leaving 4 bases of the junction unmatched. Germline V gene sequence: CDR1 DFQATT, CDR2 SNEGSKA (reference sequence).

The chain joins TRBV6-6 to TRBJ1-5; D ambiguous. V was cut by 2 bases and J by 4 bases, with 12 bases left in between. The CDR3 totals 15 residues. Germline V CDR1 and CDR2: MNHNY, SVGAGI (reference sequence). The CDR3 DNA sequence: TGTGCCAGCAGTTACCGTTTCGAGACTAATCAGCCCCAGCATTTT. Its translation: CASSYRFETNQPQHF.

This clonotype was counted a few times. The gene calls are TRBV3-1 and TRBJ2-7; D might be TRBD1 (5 bases). With 6 bases removed from V and 4 bases from J, the gap between germline ends came to 16 bases. Germline CDR1 and CDR2: LGHDT and YNNKEL (reference sequence). The CDR3 extends over 14 amino acids. The CDR3: CASSLQLREYEQYF. The CDR3 bases are TGTGCCAGCAGTCTCCAACTCAGGGAATACGAGCAGTACTTC.

This clonotype came up a few times. The chain combines TRBV6-5 with TRBJ2-1; 12 nucleotides align to TRBD2. Germline V gene lookup returns CDR1 MNHEY and CDR2 SVGAGI. V lost 0 bases and J lost 6; bases outside the gene matches: 3. The CDR3 length is 16 residues. CDR3 sequence reads: CASSYSTSGSLNEQFF. CDR3 nucleotides: TGTGCCAGCAGTTACTCGACTAGCGGGAGCCTCAATGAGCAGTTCTTC.

The rearrangement links TRBV3-1 to TRBJ1-4; D possibly corresponds to TRBD1 (5 bases). Trimming removed 6 bases at V and 5 bases at J, with 13 bases between. The CDR3 has 14 amino acids. In germline, CDR1 is LGHDT, CDR2 YNNKEL (reference sequence). The CDR3 DNA sequence: TGTGCCAGCAGTGATCCGGGGACCAATGAAAAACTGTTTTTT. It encodes CASSDPGTNEKLFF.

The chain couples TRBV5-5 to TRBJ2-1, with a tentative D call TRBD2 (6 bases). Germline CDR1 is SGHKS and CDR2 is YYEKEE (reference sequence). The CDR3 is 16 residues long. V was pared by 2 bases and J by 0 bases, with 12 bases between. The CDR3 DNA follows: TGTGCCAGCAGCTTCCCAACGGGGGTCTCCTACAATGAGCAGTTCTTC. Translating it yields CASSFPTGVSYNEQFF.

The chain employs TRBV30 and TRBJ1-6; 10 bases fit TRBD1. The germline CDR1 and CDR2 sequences are GTSNPN and SVGIG (reference sequence). J was trimmed by 7 bases and V by 5 bases; bases with no gene match: 5. The CDR3 is 14 amino acids. CDR3 residues: CAWVRDRGNSPLHF. The CDR3 DNA sequence: TGTGCCTGGGTCCGGGACAGGGGAAATTCACCCCTCCACTTT. The complete variable domain, with remaining parts taken from reference TRBV30 and TRBJ1-6, reads SQTIHQWPATLVQPVGSPLSLECTVEGTSNPNLYWYRQAAGRGLQLLFYSVGIGQISSEVPQNLSASRPQDRQFILSSKKLLLSDSGFYLCAWVRDRGNSPLHFGNGTRLTVT.

The J gene is TRBJ2-7, the V gene TRBV7-9, with D hard to call. CDR1 and CDR2 (germline): SEHNR, FQNEAQ (reference sequence). The CDR3 loop spans 15 amino acids. Trimming removed 2 bases from V and 0 bases from J, with 11 bases in between. The CDR3 loop is CASSLFDTRSYEQYF. CDR3 nucleotides: TGTGCCAGCAGCTTATTTGACACCCGCTCCTACGAGCAGTACTTC.

The sample holds one count of this clonotype. A read error may be the cause here, since a much bigger clone is one base away. CDR3 in amino acids: CSARGANEQFF. The CDR3 DNA is TGCAGTGCTAGAGGGGCCAATGAGCAGTTCTTC. The chain employs TRBV20-1 and TRBJ2-1; D is uncertain. This CDR3 region has 11 residues. Per germline, CDR1 DFQATT and CDR2 SNEGSKA (reference sequence). V lost 1 base, J lost 6 bases, and 4 bases lay in between.

This clonotype came up many times. V is TRBV27 and J is TRBJ1-2; TRBD1 agrees at 8 bases. With V trimmed by 10 bases and J by 5 bases, 6 bases remained unmatched. Germline V gene sequence: CDR1 MNHEY, CDR2 SMNVEV (reference sequence). The CDR3 is 12 amino acids. CDR3 sequence: CATTDRGYGYTF. The CDR3 DNA is TGTGCCACTACCGACAGGGGATATGGCTACACCTTC.

The CDR3 loop reads CSALSGELFF. The CDR3 coding sequence is TGCAGTGCTCTTTCCGGGGAGCTGTTTTTT. The chain couples TRBV20-1 to TRBJ2-2; D unclear. Germline V CDR1 and CDR2: DFQATT, SNEGSKA (reference sequence). The CDR3 spans 10 residues. V gave up 5 bases and J gave up 6 bases, with 4 bases separating them.